The 13 T cell receptor beta chains below were found in one sample sequenced in a study of Graves' ophthalmopathy and Graves' hyperthyroidism. Amplification from RNA transcripts yielded the TCR beta CDR3 regions. The workflow started with a first-round RT-PCR run with HTBI primers and then moved on to a second-round multiplex PCR. Each CDR3 protein is one row after TCRdb ran MiXCR on the multiplex PCR reads. The table lists 450,000 to 600,000 distinct CDR3 sequences, 39% of them singletons. The sample consisted of peripheral blood or thyroid tissue (not recorded which). The receptors originated from an adult man with Graves' hyperthyroidism.

This clonotype was recorded many times. The chain employs TRBV5-6 and TRBJ1-1; 7 nucleotides align to TRBD1. V dropped 4 bases and J dropped 1; count of bases not matched to a gene: 7. From germline, CDR1 is SGHDT and CDR2 YYEEEE. The CDR3 totals 15 residues. CDR3 protein: CASSNRQGTNTEAFF. In nucleotides, the CDR3 is TGTGCCAGCAGCAACCGACAGGGTACGAACACTGAAGCTTTCTTT.

The chain joins TRBV20-1 to TRBJ1-3; maybe TRBD1 (6 bases). The CDR3 is 15 residues long. Per germline, CDR1 DFQATT and CDR2 SNEGSKA (reference sequence). V was shortened by 5 bases and J by 4 bases, with 18 bases between the two germline ends. The CDR3 sequence is CSAPRGQGLGNTIYF. Written as DNA, the CDR3 is TGCAGTGCTCCCCGGGGGCAGGGGCTAGGAAACACCATATATTTT.

On this clonotype itself: A read error may explain this, as a much larger clone is one base away. This is likely a read error, given that the CDR3 carries no conserved phenylalanine or tryptophan at its end. The CDR3 DNA follows: TGTGCCAGTAGTATTTTTGGAGGGCCGTCCTACGAGCAGTACATC. The encoded protein is CASSIFGGPSYEQYI. V is TRBV19 and J is TRBJ2-7; perhaps TRBD2 as D (6 bases). Germline V gene sequence: CDR1 LNHDA, CDR2 SQIVND (reference sequence). The CDR3 length is 15 residues. The V and J ends lost 3 bases and 1 base respectively, with 13 bases between them.

About this clonotype: This is likely a read error, given that the CDR3 carries no conserved phenylalanine or tryptophan at its end. This rearrangement joins TRBV20-1 to TRBJ2-7; no clear D gene. The length of the CDR3 is 8 residues. V was clipped by 3 bases and J by 10 bases, with 4 bases between them. CDR1 and CDR2 from the germline V gene are DFQATT and SNEGSKA (reference sequence). CDR3 protein: CSASGQYY. CDR3 sequence (DNA): TGCAGTGCTAGTGGACAGTACTAC.

V is TRBV7-9 and J is TRBJ2-5; 9 positions agree with TRBD1. This CDR3 comprises 13 residues. Germline V CDR1 and CDR2: SEHNR, FQNEAQ (reference sequence). Germline trimming cut 5 bases from V and 7 bases from J; bases unmatched to any gene: 5. CDR3 nucleotide sequence: TGTGCCAGCAGCGTCCACAGGGGGCGGACCCAGTACTTC. This translates into CASSVHRGRTQYF.

This sequence joins TRBV24-1 and TRBJ2-3, with 9 bases identical to TRBD1. There are 17 residues in the CDR3. Per germline, CDR1 KGHDR and CDR2 SFDVKD. J was trimmed by 0 bases and V by 4 bases; bases with no gene match: 7. The CDR3 here is CATSDSTGTGSTDTQYF. The CDR3 nucleotides read TGTGCCACCAGTGACAGCACCGGGACAGGGAGCACAGATACGCAGTATTTT.

V gene TRBV7-2 combines with J gene TRBJ2-3, with D uncertain. This CDR3 is 16 amino acids long. V was cut by 2 bases and J by 1 base, with 13 bases left in between. Germline V gives CDR1 SGHTA, CDR2 FQGNSA. CDR3: CASSLHDPRGTDTQYF. Here the CDR3 DNA reads TGTGCCAGCAGCTTACATGACCCCCGAGGCACAGATACGCAGTATTTT. Filled out from reference TRBV7-2 and TRBJ2-3, the complete variable domain reads GAGVSQSPSNKVTEKGKDVELRCDPISGHTALYWYRQSLGQGLEFLIYFQGNSAPDKSGLPSDRFSAERTGGSVSTLTIQRTQQEDSAVYLCASSLHDPRGTDTQYFGPGTRLTVL.

This clonotype was seen many times. J is TRBJ2-7 and V is TRBV20-1; 8 positions agree with TRBD1. V was pared by 0 bases and J by 7 bases, with 8 bases of the junction left unmatched. This CDR3 has 14 amino acids. CDR1 DFQATT and CDR2 SNEGSKA come from the germline V gene (reference sequence). Here the CDR3 reads CSARDGQGAGEQYF. CDR3 coding DNA: TGCAGTGCTAGAGATGGTCAGGGGGCGGGAGAGCAGTACTTC.

This clonotype came up many times. The J gene is TRBJ2-2, the V gene TRBV19; D is ambiguous. The ends were cut back, 4 bases at V and 3 bases at J, with 6 bases in the middle. There are 13 residues in the CDR3. The germline gives CDR1 LNHDA, CDR2 SQIVND (reference sequence). The CDR3: CASSRLDTGELFF. The CDR3 DNA follows: TGTGCCAGTAGTAGGTTGGACACCGGGGAGCTGTTTTTT.

The table lists this clonotype with many counts. The chain is built from TRBV19 and TRBJ1-3, with D perhaps matching TRBD1 (5 bases). Trimming took 5 bases from V and 4 from J, leaving 15 bases between them. Germline V gives CDR1 LNHDA, CDR2 SQIVND (reference sequence). This CDR3 has 15 amino acids. The CDR3 region is CASSRPGTAGNTIYF. DNA for the CDR3: TGTGCCAGTAGTCGCCCGGGGACGGCCGGAAACACCATATATTTT.

This clonotype has at least ten counts. The rearrangement links TRBV7-8 to TRBJ1-1; 7 bases are a match to TRBD1. Germline V gene lookup returns CDR1 SGHVS and CDR2 FQNEAQ. This CDR3 spans 17 amino acids. V trimming: 0 bases; J trimming: 4 bases; junction bases outside the gene matches: 11. The CDR3 DNA reads as TGTGCCAGCAGCTTAGCTCGTGTGGGCCGGGACAGCACTGAAGCTTTCTTT. Translating it yields CASSLARVGRDSTEAFF. The full variable domain, rest sourced from reference TRBV7-8 and TRBJ1-1, is GAGVSQSPRYKVAKRGQDVALRCDPISGHVSLFWYQQALGQGPEFLTYFQNEAQLDKSGLPSDRFFAERPEGSVSTLKIQRTQQEDSAVYLCASSLARVGRDSTEAFFGQGTRLTVV.

This clonotype has at least ten counts. This chain links TRBV2 with TRBJ1-5; tentative D call: TRBD1 (5 bases). Trimming removed 6 bases from V and 5 bases from J, with 11 bases in between. Germline loops: CDR1 SNHLY, CDR2 FYNNEI. The CDR3 is made up of 13 amino acids. CDR3 sequence (DNA): TGTGCCAGCAGGGCGGACATTGATCAGCCCCAGCATTTT. This translates into CASRADIDQPQHF.

For this clonotype: Given the absence of the conserved phenylalanine or tryptophan at the CDR3 end, a read error is likely. The DNA is left out, because the CDR3 cannot be placed on it with certainty; the CDR3 is given as TCRdb lists it. The rearrangement joins TRBV6-6 to TRBJ1-1; TRBD1 reflects the table's D call only, with no check against the DNA. Germline lookup yields CDR1 MNHNY and CDR2 SVGAGI (reference sequence). Including both end residues, the CDR3 is 9 amino acids long. CDR3 loop: CAGRQEANY.